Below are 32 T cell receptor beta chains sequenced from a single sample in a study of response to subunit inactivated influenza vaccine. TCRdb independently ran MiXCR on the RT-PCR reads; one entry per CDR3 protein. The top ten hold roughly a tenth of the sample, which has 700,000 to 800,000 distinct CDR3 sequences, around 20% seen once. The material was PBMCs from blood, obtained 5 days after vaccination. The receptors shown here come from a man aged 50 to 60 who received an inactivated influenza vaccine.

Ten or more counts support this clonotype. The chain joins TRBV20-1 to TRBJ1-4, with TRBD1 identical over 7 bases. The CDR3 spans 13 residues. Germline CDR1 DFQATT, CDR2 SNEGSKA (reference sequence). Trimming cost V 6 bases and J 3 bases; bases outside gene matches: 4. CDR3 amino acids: CSAKGASNEKLFF. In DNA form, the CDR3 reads TGCAGTGCCAAGGGGGCGTCTAATGAAAAACTGTTTTTT.

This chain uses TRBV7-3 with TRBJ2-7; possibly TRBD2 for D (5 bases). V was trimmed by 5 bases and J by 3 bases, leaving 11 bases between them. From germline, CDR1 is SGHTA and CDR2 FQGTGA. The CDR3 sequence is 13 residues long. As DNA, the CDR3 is TGTGCCAGCAGCCCCGGTAGCGTCTACGAGCAGTACTTC. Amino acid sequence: CASSPGSVYEQYF.

CDR3 sequence: CASSWNRATNEKLFF. DNA of the CDR3: TGTGCCAGCAGTTGGAACAGGGCAACTAATGAAAAACTGTTTTTT. The chain carries TRBV6-5 and TRBJ1-4; D may be TRBD1 (6 bases). The CDR3 contains 15 residues. CDR1 MNHEY and CDR2 SVGAGI come from the germline V gene. Trimming cost V 4 bases and J 0 bases, with 9 bases left between them.

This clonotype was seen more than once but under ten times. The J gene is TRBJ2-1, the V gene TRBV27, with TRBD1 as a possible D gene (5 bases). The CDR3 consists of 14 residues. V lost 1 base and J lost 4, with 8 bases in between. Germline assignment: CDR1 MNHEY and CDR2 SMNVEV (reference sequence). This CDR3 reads CASSLFQGYNEQFF. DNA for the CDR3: TGTGCCAGCAGTTTATTTCAGGGTTACAATGAGCAGTTCTTC.

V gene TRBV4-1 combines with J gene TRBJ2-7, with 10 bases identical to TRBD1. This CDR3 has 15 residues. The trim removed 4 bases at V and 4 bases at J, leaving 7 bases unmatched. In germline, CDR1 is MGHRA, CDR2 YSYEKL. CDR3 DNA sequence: TGCGCCAGCAGCCCCGTGACAGGGGGCTATTACGAGCAGTACTTC. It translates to CASSPVTGGYYEQYF.

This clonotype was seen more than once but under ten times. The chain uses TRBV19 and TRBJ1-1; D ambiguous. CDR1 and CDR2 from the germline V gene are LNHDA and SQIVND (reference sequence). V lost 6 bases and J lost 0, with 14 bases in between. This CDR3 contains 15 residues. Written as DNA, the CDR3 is TGTGCCAGTAGCTCAAAGGGTAGGGTGAACACTGAAGCTTTCTTT. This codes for CASSSKGRVNTEAFF.

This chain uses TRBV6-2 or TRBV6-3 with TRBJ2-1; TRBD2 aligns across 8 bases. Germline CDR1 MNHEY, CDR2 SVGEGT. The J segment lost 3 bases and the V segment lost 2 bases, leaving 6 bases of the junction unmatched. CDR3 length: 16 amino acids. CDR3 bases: TGTGCCAGCAGTTACACTAGCGGTACTTACTACAATGAGCAGTTCTTC. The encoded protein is CASSYTSGTYYNEQFF.

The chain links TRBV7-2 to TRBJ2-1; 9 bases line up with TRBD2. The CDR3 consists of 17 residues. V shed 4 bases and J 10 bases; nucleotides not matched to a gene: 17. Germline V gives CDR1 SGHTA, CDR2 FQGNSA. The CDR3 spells CASSYGAVSGGPREQFF. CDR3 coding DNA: TGTGCCAGCAGCTACGGGGCGGTAAGCGGGGGGCCGAGAGAGCAGTTCTTC.

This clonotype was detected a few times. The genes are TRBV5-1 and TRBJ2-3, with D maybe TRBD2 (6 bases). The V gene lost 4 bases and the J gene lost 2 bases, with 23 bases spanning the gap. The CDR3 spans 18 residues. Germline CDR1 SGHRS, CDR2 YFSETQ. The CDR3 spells CASSRAGFTRVDTDTQYF. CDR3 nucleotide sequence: TGCGCCAGCAGCCGGGCGGGGTTCACCCGCGTGGACACAGATACGCAGTATTTT.

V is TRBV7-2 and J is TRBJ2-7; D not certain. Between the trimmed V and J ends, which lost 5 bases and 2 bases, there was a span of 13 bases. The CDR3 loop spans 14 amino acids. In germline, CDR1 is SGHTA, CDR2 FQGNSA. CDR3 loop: CASSALRVPYEQYF. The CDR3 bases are TGTGCCAGCAGCGCTTTAAGGGTTCCCTACGAGCAGTACTTC.

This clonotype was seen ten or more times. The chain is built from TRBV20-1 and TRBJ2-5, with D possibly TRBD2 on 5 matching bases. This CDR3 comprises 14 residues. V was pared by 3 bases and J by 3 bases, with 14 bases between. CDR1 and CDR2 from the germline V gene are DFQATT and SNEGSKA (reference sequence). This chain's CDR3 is CSARSVWGEETQYF. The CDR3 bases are TGCAGTGCTAGGTCGGTATGGGGAGAAGAGACCCAGTACTTC.

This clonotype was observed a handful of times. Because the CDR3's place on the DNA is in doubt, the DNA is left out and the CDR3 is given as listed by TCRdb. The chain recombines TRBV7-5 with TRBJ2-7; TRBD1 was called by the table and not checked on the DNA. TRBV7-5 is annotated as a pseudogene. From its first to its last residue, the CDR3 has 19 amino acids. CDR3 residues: CISVPEAHSRDRESPEQYF.

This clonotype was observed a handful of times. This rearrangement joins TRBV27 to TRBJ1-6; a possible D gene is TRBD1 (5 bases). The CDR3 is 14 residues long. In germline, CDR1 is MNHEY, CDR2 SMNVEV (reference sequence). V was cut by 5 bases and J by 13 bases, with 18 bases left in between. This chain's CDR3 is CASSPNSDGAPLHF. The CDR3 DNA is TGTGCCAGCAGTCCCAACAGTGACGGGGCGCCCCTCCACTTT.

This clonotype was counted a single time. The DNA for the CDR3 is TGCGCCAGCAGCCCGGGACTAGCCCGTTTTGGAGAGACCCAGTACTTC. Its protein is CASSPGLARFGETQYF. This chain uses TRBV5-1 with TRBJ2-5; 9 nucleotides align to TRBD2. Germline assignment: CDR1 SGHRS and CDR2 YFSETQ. CDR3 length equals 16 residues. Unmatched junction bases numbered 11, after V lost 4 bases and J lost 4 bases.

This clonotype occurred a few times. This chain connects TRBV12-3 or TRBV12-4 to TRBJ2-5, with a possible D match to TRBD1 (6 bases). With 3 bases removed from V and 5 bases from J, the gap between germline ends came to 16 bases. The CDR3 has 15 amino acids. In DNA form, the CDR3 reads TGTGCCAGCAGTTTCGGACAGTGCCGAGTTGAGACCCAGTACTTC. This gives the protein CASSFGQCRVETQYF.

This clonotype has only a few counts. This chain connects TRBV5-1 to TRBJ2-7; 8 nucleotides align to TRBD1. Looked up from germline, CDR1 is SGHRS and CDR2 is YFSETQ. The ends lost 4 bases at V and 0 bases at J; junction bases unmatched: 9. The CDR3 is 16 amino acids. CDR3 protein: CASSRSPGQDSYEQYF. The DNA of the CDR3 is TGCGCCAGCAGCCGGAGCCCGGGACAGGACTCCTACGAGCAGTACTTC.

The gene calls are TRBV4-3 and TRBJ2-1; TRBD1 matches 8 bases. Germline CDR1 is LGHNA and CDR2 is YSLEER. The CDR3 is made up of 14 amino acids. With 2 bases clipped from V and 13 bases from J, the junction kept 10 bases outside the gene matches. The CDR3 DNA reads TGCGCCAGCAGCCAAAAATGGACAGGGCGACATCAGTTCTTC. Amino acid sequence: CASSQKWTGRHQFF.

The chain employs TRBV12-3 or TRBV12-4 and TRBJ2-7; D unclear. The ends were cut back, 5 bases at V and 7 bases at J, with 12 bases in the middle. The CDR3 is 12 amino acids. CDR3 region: CASSHTFGEQYF. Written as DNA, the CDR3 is TGTGCCAGCAGTCATACCTTTGGTGAGCAGTACTTC.

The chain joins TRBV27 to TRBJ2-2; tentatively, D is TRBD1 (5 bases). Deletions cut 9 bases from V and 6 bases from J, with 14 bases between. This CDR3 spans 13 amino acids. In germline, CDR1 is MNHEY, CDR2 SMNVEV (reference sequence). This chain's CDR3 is CASKGNGPGELFF. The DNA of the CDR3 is TGTGCCAGTAAGGGGAACGGACCCGGGGAGCTGTTTTTT.

CDR3 protein: CASSWRTGQEQYF. The CDR3 DNA is TGTGCCAGCAGTTGGCGAACAGGGCAGGAGCAGTACTTC. The V gene is TRBV27, the J gene TRBJ2-7; D is possibly TRBD1 (6 bases). Per the germline V gene, CDR1 is MNHEY and CDR2 is SMNVEV (reference sequence). The V gene lost 4 bases and the J gene lost 7 bases, with 14 bases spanning the gap. The length of the CDR3 is 13 residues.

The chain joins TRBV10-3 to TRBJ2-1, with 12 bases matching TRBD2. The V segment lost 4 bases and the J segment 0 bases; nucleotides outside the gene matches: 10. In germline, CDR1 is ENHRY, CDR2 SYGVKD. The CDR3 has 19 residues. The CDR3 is CAISAAGTSGSSSYNEQFF. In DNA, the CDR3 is TGTGCCATCAGTGCAGCCGGGACTAGCGGGTCCAGCTCCTACAATGAGCAGTTCTTC.

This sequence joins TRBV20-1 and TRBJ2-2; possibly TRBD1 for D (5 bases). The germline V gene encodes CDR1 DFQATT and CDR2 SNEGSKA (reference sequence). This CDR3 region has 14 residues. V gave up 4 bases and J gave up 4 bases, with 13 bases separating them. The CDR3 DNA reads TGCAGTGCTACGAGCAGGGTGGGCACCGGGGAGCTGTTTTTT. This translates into CSATSRVGTGELFF.

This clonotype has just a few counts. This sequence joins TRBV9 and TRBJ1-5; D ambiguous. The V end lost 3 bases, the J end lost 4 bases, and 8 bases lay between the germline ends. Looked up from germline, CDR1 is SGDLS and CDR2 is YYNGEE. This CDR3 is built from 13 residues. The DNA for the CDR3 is TGTGCCAGCAGCGATTCGTGGAATCAGCCCCAGCATTTT. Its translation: CASSDSWNQPQHF. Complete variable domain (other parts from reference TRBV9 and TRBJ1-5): DSGVTQTPKHLITATGQRVTLRCSPRSGDLSVYWYQQSLDQGLQFLIQYYNGEERAKGNILERFSAQQFPDLHSELNLSSLELGDSALYFCASSDSWNQPQHFGDGTRLSIL.

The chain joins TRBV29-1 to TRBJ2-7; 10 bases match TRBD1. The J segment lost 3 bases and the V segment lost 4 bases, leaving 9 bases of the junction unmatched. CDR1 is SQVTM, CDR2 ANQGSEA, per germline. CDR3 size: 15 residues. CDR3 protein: CSVADRGRPGYEQYF. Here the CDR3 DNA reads TGCAGCGTTGCAGACAGGGGGCGCCCCGGCTACGAGCAGTACTTC.

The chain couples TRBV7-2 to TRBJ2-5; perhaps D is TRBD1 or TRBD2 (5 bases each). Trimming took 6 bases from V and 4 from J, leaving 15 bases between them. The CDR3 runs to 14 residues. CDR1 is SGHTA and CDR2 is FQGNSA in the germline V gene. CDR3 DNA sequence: TGTGCCAGCAGGAGGGGCGGTGGGGGAGAGACCCAGTACTTC. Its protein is CASRRGGGGETQYF.

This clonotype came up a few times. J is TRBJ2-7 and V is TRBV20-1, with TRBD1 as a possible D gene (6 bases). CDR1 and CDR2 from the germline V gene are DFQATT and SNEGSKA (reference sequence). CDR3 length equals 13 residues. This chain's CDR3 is CVTGRDNRYEQYF. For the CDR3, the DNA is TGCGTTACCGGCAGGGACAACCGCTACGAGCAGTACTTC.

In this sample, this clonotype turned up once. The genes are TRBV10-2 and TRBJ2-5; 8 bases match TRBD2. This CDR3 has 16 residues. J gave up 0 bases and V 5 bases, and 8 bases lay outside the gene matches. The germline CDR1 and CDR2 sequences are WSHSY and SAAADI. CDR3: CASSFQRGMYQETQYF. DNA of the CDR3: TGCGCCAGCAGTTTTCAGCGGGGGATGTACCAAGAGACCCAGTACTTC.

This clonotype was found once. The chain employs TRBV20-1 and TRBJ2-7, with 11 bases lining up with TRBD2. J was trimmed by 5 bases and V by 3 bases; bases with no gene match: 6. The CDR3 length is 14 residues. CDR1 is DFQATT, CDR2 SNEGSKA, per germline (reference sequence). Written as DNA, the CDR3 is TGCAGTGCTAGTGTAGCGGGAGGGCGGGACGAGCAGTACTTC. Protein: CSASVAGGRDEQYF.

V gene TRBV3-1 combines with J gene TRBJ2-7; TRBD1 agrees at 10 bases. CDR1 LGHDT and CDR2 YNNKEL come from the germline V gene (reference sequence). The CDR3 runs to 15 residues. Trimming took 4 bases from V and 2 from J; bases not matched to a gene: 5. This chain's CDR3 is CASSRSTGGTYEQYF. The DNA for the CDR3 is TGTGCCAGCAGCCGCTCGACAGGGGGCACCTACGAGCAGTACTTC.

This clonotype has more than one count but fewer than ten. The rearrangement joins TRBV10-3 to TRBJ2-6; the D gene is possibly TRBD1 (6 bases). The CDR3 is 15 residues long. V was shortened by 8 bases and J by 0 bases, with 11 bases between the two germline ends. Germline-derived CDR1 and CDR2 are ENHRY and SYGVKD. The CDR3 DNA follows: TGTGCCATCCGAGGACAGAACTCTGGGGCCAACGTCCTGACTTTC. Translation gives CAIRGQNSGANVLTF.

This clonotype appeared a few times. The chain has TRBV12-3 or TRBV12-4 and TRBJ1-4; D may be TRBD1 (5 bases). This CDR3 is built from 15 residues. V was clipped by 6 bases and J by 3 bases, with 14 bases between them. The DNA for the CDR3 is TGTGCCAGCAGCCCTAGACAGTCGCCTAATGAAAAACTGTTTTTT. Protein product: CASSPRQSPNEKLFF.

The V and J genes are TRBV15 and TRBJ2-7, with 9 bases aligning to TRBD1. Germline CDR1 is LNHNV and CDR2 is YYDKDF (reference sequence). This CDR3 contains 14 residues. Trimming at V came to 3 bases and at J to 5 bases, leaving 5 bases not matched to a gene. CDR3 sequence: CATSSGQGRDEQYF. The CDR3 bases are TGTGCCACCAGCAGCGGACAGGGGAGAGACGAGCAGTACTTC.